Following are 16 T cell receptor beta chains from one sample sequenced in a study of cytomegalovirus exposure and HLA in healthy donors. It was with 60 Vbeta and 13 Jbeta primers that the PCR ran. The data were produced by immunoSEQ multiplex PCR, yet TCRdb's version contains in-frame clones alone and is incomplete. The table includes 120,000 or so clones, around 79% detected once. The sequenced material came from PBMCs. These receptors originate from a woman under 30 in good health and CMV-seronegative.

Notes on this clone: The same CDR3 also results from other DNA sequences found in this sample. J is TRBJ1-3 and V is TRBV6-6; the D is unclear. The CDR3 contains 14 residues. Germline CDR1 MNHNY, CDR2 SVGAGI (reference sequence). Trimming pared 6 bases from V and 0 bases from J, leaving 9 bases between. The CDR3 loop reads CASSLGSSGNTIYF. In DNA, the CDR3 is TGTGCCAGCAGCCTAGGGAGCTCTGGAAACACCATATATTTT.

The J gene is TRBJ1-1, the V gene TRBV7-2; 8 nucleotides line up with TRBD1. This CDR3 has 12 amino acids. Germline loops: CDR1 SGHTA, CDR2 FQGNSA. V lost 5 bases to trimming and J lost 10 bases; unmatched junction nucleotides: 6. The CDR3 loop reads CASSTRGRVAFF. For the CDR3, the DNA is TGTGCCAGCAGCACCAGGGGGCGAGTAGCTTTCTTT.

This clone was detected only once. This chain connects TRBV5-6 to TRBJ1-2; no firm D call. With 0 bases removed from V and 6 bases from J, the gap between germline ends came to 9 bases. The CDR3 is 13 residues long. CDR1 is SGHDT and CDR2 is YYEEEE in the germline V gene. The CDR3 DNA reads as TGTGCCAGCAGCTTGGCAGGAGGGAATGGCTACACCTTC. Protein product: CASSLAGGNGYTF.

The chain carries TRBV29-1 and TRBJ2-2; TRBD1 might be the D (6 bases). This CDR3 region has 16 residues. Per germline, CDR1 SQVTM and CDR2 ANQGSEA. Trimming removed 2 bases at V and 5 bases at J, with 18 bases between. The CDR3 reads CSVEIPGQRLTGELFF. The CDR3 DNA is TGCAGCGTTGAAATACCGGGACAACGATTGACCGGGGAGCTGTTTTTT.

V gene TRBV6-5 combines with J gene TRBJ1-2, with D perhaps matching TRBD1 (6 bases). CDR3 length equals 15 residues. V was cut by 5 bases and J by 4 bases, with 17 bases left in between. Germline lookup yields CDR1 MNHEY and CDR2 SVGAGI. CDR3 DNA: TGTGCCAGCAGTCCCGCGGAAGGGGGGGGCTATGGCTACACCTTC. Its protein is CASSPAEGGGYGYTF.

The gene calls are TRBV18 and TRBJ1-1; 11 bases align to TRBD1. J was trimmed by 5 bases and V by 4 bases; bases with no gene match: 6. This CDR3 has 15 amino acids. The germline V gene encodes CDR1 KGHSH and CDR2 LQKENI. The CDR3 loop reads CASSQRGTGGTEAFF. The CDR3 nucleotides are TGTGCCAGCTCACAGAGGGGGACAGGGGGGACTGAAGCTTTCTTT.

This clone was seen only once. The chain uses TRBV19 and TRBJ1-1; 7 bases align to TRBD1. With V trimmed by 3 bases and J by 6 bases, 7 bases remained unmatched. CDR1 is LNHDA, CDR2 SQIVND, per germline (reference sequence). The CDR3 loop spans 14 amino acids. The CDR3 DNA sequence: TGTGCCAGTAGTATGGGACAGCCCTACGCTGAAGCTTTCTTT. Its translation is CASSMGQPYAEAFF.

CDR3 residues: CSKRQTAYEQYF. Here the CDR3 DNA reads TGCAGCAAGCGGCAGACGGCATACGAGCAGTACTTC. This chain joins TRBV29-1 and TRBJ2-7; D might be TRBD2 (5 bases). CDR3 size: 12 residues. Trimming removed 8 bases at V and 4 bases at J, with 15 bases between. Germline values: CDR1 SQVTM, CDR2 ANQGSEA.

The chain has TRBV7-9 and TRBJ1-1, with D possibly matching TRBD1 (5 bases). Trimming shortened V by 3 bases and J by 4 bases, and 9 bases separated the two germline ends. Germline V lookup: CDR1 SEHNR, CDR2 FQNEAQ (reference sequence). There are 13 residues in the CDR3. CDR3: CASSFSRATEAFF. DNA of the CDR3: TGTGCCAGCAGCTTTAGCAGGGCCACTGAAGCTTTCTTT.

The CDR3 DNA reads as TGTGCCACCAGCAGGGACACGAACACTGAAGCTTTCTTT. It specifies CATSRDTNTEAFF. V and J are TRBV15 and TRBJ1-1; D is perhaps TRBD1 (5 bases). This CDR3 region has 13 residues. Germline lookup yields CDR1 LNHNV and CDR2 YYDKDF (reference sequence). Trimming pared 3 bases from V and 1 base from J, leaving 6 bases between.

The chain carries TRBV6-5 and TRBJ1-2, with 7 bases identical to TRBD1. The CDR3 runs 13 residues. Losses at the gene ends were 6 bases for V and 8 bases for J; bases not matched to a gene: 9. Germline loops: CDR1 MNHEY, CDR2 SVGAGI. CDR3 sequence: CASSITGVGGYTF. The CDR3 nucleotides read TGTGCCAGCAGCATTACAGGGGTCGGAGGCTACACCTTC.

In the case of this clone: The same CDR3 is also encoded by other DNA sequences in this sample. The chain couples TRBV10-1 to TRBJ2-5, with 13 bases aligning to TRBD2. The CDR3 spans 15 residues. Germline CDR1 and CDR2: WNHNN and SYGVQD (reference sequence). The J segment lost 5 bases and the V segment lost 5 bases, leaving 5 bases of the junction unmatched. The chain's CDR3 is CASSRTSGSVETQYF. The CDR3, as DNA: TGCGCCAGCAGTAGGACTAGCGGGAGTGTCGAGACCCAGTACTTC.

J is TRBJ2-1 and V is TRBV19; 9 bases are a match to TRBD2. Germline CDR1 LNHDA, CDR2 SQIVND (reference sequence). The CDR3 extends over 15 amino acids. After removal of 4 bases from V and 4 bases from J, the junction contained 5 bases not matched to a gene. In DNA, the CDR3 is TGTGCCAGTAGTAGCGGGGGGGCGTTATACAATGAGCAGTTCTTC. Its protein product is CASSSGGALYNEQFF. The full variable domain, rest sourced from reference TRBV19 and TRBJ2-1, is DGGITQSPKYLFRKEGQNVTLSCEQNLNHDAMYWYRQDPGQGLRLIYYSQIVNDFQKGDIAEGYSVSREKKESFPLTVTSAQKNPTAFYLCASSSGGALYNEQFFGPGTRLTVL.

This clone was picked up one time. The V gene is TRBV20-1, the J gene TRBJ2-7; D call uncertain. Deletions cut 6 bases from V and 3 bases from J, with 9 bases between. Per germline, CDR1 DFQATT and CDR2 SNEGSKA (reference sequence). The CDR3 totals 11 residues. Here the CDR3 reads CSATQLYEQYF. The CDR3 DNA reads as TGCAGTGCCACCCAACTCTACGAGCAGTACTTC.

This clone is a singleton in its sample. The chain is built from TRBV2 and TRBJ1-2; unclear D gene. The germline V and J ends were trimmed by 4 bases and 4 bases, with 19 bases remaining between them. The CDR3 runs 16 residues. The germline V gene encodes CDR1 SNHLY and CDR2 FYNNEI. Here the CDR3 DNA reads TGTGCCAGCAGTGTAGGCATTGTTCGGGAACCCTATGGCTACACCTTC. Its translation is CASSVGIVREPYGYTF.

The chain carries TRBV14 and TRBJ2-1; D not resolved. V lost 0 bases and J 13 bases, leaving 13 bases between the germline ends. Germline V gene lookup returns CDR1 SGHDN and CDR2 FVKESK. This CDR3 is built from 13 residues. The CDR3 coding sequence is TGTGCCAGCAGCCAAGATATCGGCAGGTACCAGTTCTTC. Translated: CASSQDIGRYQFF.